The 18 T cell receptor beta chains below come from one sample, sequenced in a study of cytomegalovirus exposure and HLA in healthy donors. It was with 60 Vbeta and 13 Jbeta primers that the PCR ran. The repertoire was sequenced with immunoSEQ multiplex PCR; TCRdb's copy has only in-frame clones and lacks some. The specimen's table records roughly 100,000 clones. Sequenced input: PBMCs. The receptors were sampled from a middle-aged man in good health and CMV-seronegative.

The chain uses TRBV28 and TRBJ2-1; the match to TRBD2 covers 8 bases. Germline loops: CDR1 MDHEN, CDR2 SYDVKM. Trimming at V came to 6 bases and at J to 3 bases, leaving 7 bases not matched to a gene. The CDR3 is 15 amino acids. The CDR3 loop is CASRHILAVYNEQFF. For the CDR3, the DNA is TGTGCCAGCAGGCACATACTAGCGGTCTACAATGAGCAGTTCTTC.

The J gene is TRBJ2-1, the V gene TRBV4-2; tentative D call: TRBD1 (5 bases). The CDR3 extends over 17 amino acids. The ends were cut back, 4 bases at V and 2 bases at J, with 18 bases in the middle. Germline-derived CDR1 and CDR2 are LGHNA and YNFKEQ. This chain's CDR3 is CASSPRFIQETYNEQFF. As DNA, the CDR3 is TGTGCCAGCAGCCCAAGATTTATACAGGAAACCTACAATGAGCAGTTCTTC.

The chain joins TRBV2 to TRBJ2-5, with 9 positions matching TRBD1. The CDR3 has 15 amino acids. V trimming: 7 bases; J trimming: 5 bases; junction bases outside the gene matches: 11. CDR1 SNHLY and CDR2 FYNNEI come from the germline V gene. The CDR3 coding sequence is TGTGCCAGCATGACCGGGACAGGGTTTTTGGAGACCCAGTACTTC. Translating gives CASMTGTGFLETQYF.

The J gene is TRBJ2-2, the V gene TRBV15, with 13 bases lining up with TRBD2. Looked up from germline, CDR1 is LNHNV and CDR2 is YYDKDF (reference sequence). This CDR3 contains 18 residues. V lost 1 base, J lost 0 bases, and 2 bases stayed unmatched. The CDR3 protein is CATSRGGTSGTNTGELFF. CDR3 bases: TGTGCCACCAGCAGAGGAGGGACTAGCGGGACGAACACCGGGGAGCTGTTTTTT.

The V and J genes are TRBV7-2 and TRBJ2-2; 10 bases are a match to TRBD2. This CDR3 contains 18 residues. The ends lost 3 bases at V and 4 bases at J; junction bases unmatched: 11. Germline CDR1 is SGHTA and CDR2 is FQGNSA. The CDR3 DNA follows: TGTGCCAGCAGCTTTCTGGCTAGCGGGAGCCGCGGCACCGGGGAGCTGTTTTTT. It codes for CASSFLASGSRGTGELFF.

The chain carries TRBV7-8 and TRBJ1-4; 9 bases fit TRBD1. This CDR3 has 15 residues. In germline, CDR1 is SGHVS, CDR2 FQNEAQ. The junction had 4 bases not matched to a gene; V was cut back by 1 base and J by 7 bases. The CDR3 sequence: CASSLEDRGGEKLFF. DNA of the CDR3: TGTGCCAGCAGCTTAGAGGACAGGGGAGGTGAAAAACTGTTTTTT.

The genes are TRBV28 and TRBJ1-2; TRBD1 matches 7 bases. There are 15 residues in the CDR3. V shed 4 bases and J 5 bases; nucleotides not matched to a gene: 10. Germline V gene sequence: CDR1 MDHEN, CDR2 SYDVKM. Here the CDR3 DNA reads TGTGCCAGCAGTTCCCCCGACAGGGATGAGTATGGCTACACCTTC. Residues: CASSSPDRDEYGYTF.

The rearrangement links TRBV11-2 to TRBJ2-7; the match to TRBD2 covers 9 bases. The CDR3 is made up of 17 amino acids. Looked up from germline, CDR1 is SGHAT and CDR2 is FQNNGV. V lost 3 bases and J lost 3; bases outside the gene matches: 12. CDR3 DNA: TGTGCCAGCAGCTTCTTTGCGGGAGGGCCCAAAGTCTACGAGCAGTACTTC. Translating gives CASSFFAGGPKVYEQYF. Combining the CDR3 with reference TRBV11-2 and TRBJ2-7 gives the whole variable domain EAGVAQSPRYKIIEKRQSVAFWCNPISGHATLYWYQQILGQGPKLLIQFQNNGVVDDSQLPKDRFSAERLKGVDSTLKIQPAKLEDSAVYLCASSFFAGGPKVYEQYFGPGTRLTVT.

This chain joins TRBV21-1 and TRBJ2-3; TRBD2, as called in the table, went unchecked against the DNA. TRBV21-1 is termed a pseudogene. There are 13 residues in the CDR3. The CDR3 spells CASSCQEGDTQYF. In nucleotides, the CDR3 is TGTGCCAGCAGCTGCCAAGAGGGAGATACGCAGTATTTT.

The CDR3 is CASSPRTGPNTEAFF. DNA of the CDR3: TGTGCCAGCAGCCCTAGGACAGGGCCAAACACTGAAGCTTTCTTT. The chain employs TRBV9 and TRBJ1-1, with 8 nucleotides matching TRBD1. Germline assignment: CDR1 SGDLS and CDR2 YYNGEE. CDR3 length equals 15 residues. With V trimmed by 4 bases and J by 2 bases, 7 bases remained unmatched.

The chain carries TRBV28 and TRBJ1-5, with 9 bases matching TRBD1. CDR1 is MDHEN, CDR2 SYDVKM, per germline. CDR3 length equals 14 residues. The V and J ends lost 5 bases and 5 bases, in that order; junction bases with no gene match: 4. DNA of the CDR3: TGTGCCAGCAGTCCCAGACAGGGGGATCAGCCCCAGCATTTT. Protein product: CASSPRQGDQPQHF.

The chain carries TRBV15 and TRBJ1-2; TRBD1 aligns across 7 bases. With V trimmed by 1 base and J by 1 base, 3 bases remained unmatched. The CDR3 runs to 15 residues. Germline CDR1 LNHNV, CDR2 YYDKDF (reference sequence). The CDR3 region is CATSRGQGLNYGYTF. CDR3 DNA sequence: TGTGCCACCAGCAGAGGACAGGGTCTTAACTATGGCTACACCTTC.

The chain employs TRBV27 and TRBJ1-1, with 7 bases fitting TRBD1. The CDR3 spans 12 residues. Looked up from germline, CDR1 is MNHEY and CDR2 is SMNVEV (reference sequence). The ends lost 3 bases at V and 6 bases at J; junction bases unmatched: 1. CDR3 nucleotides: TGTGCCAGCAGTTTTCAGGGGGCTGAAGCTTTCTTT. Translation gives CASSFQGAEAFF.

The J gene is TRBJ2-1, the V gene TRBV5-5; 12 bases are shared with TRBD2. CDR3 length: 15 residues. Germline assignment: CDR1 SGHKS and CDR2 YYEKEE (reference sequence). J was trimmed by 7 bases and V by 2 bases; bases with no gene match: 4. This chain's CDR3 is CASSFRTSGENEQFF. The CDR3 bases are TGTGCCAGCAGCTTCCGGACTAGCGGGGAAAATGAGCAGTTCTTC.

The CDR3 DNA sequence: TGTGCCAGCAGCTTTGGGGCAGGCACAGATACGCAGTATTTT. Encoded protein: CASSFGAGTDTQYF. The chain links TRBV5-6 to TRBJ2-3, with TRBD1 as a possible D gene (5 bases). V was trimmed by 2 bases and J by 1 base, leaving 8 bases between them. The CDR3 is 14 residues long. Germline loops: CDR1 SGHDT, CDR2 YYEEEE.

The chain combines TRBV5-1 with TRBJ2-5; D is uncertain. Between the trimmed V and J ends, which lost 2 bases and 5 bases, there was a span of 13 bases. The CDR3 sequence is 14 residues long. CDR1 is SGHRS and CDR2 is YFSETQ in the germline V gene. The chain's CDR3 is CASSFLASVETQYF. DNA of the CDR3: TGCGCCAGCAGCTTCTTAGCTTCCGTGGAGACCCAGTACTTC.

This chain links TRBV4-2 with TRBJ1-2, with TRBD1 as a possible D gene (5 bases). CDR3 length: 14 residues. Germline V gene lookup returns CDR1 LGHNA and CDR2 YNFKEQ. The V gene lost 0 bases and the J gene lost 6 bases, with 11 bases spanning the gap. This chain's CDR3 is CASSQDAGVDGYTF. CDR3 nucleotide sequence: TGTGCCAGCAGCCAAGACGCGGGGGTGGATGGCTACACCTTC.

This chain links TRBV18 with TRBJ2-7; 9 positions match TRBD1. This CDR3 has 16 residues. Germline CDR1 KGHSH, CDR2 LQKENI. Trimming took 4 bases from V and 4 from J; bases not matched to a gene: 11. Here the CDR3 DNA reads TGTGCCAGCTCACGAACCGGGACAGGGAATTTGTACGAGCAGTACTTC. Residues: CASSRTGTGNLYEQYF.